Given below is one TCR beta chain in context. This entry comes from a study of hypomethylating agent response in myelodysplastic syndrome. Only in-frame clones appear in the TCRdb table, and some are missing; sequencing was by immunoSEQ multiplex PCR. The table includes about 1,600 clones, about 83% detected once. Specimen: bone marrow, collected before or after starting hypomethylating agent treatment for myelodysplastic syndrome (not recorded which). This clonotype originated in a human donor with myelodysplastic syndrome.

As DNA, the CDR3 is TGTGCCAGCAGTAGGTTTCGGGAGGGTAATAGCAATCAGCCCCAGCATTTT. It encodes CASSRFREGNSNQPQHF. The chain couples TRBV2 to TRBJ1-5; D gene uncertain. V gave up 5 bases and J gave up 0 bases, with 17 bases separating them. The CDR3 loop spans 17 amino acids. CDR1 is SNHLY, CDR2 FYNNEI, per germline.